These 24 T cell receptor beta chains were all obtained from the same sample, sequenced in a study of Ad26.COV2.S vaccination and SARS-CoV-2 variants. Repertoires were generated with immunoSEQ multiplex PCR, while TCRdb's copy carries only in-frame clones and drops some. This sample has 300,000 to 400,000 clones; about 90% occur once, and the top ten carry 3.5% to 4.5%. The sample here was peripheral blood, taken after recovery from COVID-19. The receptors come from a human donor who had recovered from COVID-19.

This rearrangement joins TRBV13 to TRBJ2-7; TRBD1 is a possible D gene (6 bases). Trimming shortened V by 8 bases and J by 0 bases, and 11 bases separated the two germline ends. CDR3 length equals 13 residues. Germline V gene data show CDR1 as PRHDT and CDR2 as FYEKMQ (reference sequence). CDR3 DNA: TGTGCCAGCCAGAGCAGGGGCTCCTACGAGCAGTACTTC. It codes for CASQSRGSYEQYF.

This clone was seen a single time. The CDR3 is CASSYYRDMSSGANVLTF. The CDR3 DNA is TGTGCCAGCAGTTACTACCGGGACATGAGCTCTGGGGCCAACGTCCTGACTTTC. The chain joins TRBV6-2 or TRBV6-3 to TRBJ2-6; possibly TRBD1 for D (6 bases). CDR1 and CDR2 from the germline V gene are MNHEY and SVGEGT. V was shortened by 1 base and J by 0 bases, with 13 bases between the two germline ends. The CDR3 has 18 residues.

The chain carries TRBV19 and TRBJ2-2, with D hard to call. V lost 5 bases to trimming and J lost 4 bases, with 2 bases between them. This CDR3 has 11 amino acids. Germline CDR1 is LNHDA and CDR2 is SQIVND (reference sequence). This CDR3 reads CASSFTGELFF. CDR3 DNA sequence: TGTGCCAGTAGTTTCACCGGGGAGCTGTTTTTT.

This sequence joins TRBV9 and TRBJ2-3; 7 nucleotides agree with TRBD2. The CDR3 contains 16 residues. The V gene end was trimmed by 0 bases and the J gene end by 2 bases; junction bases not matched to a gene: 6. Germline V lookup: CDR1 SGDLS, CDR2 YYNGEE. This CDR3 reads CASSVEGAGITDTQYF. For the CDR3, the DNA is TGTGCCAGCAGCGTAGAAGGAGCGGGGATCACAGATACGCAGTATTTT. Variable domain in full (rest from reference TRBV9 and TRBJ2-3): DSGVTQTPKHLITATGQRVTLRCSPRSGDLSVYWYQQSLDQGLQFLIQYYNGEERAKGNILERFSAQQFPDLHSELNLSSLELGDSALYFCASSVEGAGITDTQYFGPGTRLTVL.

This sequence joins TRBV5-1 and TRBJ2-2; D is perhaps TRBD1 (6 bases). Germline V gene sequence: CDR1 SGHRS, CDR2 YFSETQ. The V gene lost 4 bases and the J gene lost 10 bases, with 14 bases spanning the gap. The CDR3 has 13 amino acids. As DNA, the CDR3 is TGCGCCAGCAGCCCGTTTGGGGGCGTGGAGCTGTTTTTT. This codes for CASSPFGGVELFF.

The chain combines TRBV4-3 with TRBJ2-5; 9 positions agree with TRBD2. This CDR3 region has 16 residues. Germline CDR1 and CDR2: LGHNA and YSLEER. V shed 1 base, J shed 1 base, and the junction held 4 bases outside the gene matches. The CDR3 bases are TGCGCCAGCAGCCAAGCTCCTAGCGGGATCCAAGAGACCCAGTACTTC. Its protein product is CASSQAPSGIQETQYF.

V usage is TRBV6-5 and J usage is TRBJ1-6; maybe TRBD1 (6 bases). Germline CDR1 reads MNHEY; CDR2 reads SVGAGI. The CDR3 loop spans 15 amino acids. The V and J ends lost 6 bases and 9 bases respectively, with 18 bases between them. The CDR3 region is CASSRQTGSGSPLHF. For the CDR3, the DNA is TGTGCCAGCAGCCGTCAAACAGGGTCAGGTTCACCCCTCCACTTT.

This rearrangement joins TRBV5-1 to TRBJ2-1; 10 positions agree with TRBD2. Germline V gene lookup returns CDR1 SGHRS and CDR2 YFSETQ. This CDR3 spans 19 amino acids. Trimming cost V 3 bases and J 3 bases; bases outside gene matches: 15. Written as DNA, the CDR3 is TGCGCCAGCAGCTCCCTAGGCGCTAGCGGGGGTACCAACTACAATGAGCAGTTCTTC. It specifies CASSSLGASGGTNYNEQFF.

Here the CDR3 DNA reads TGTGCCAGCAGTGACTGGACAGGGAGTGAGCAGTACTTC. Its translation: CASSDWTGSEQYF. The chain combines TRBV2 with TRBJ2-7, with 8 bases lining up with TRBD1. CDR1 and CDR2 from the germline V gene are SNHLY and FYNNEI. Trimming took 3 bases from V and 7 from J; bases not matched to a gene: 5. There are 13 residues in the CDR3.

The CDR3 spells CASSPPTGGYTF. The CDR3 region has the DNA TGTGCCAGCTCGCCCCCTACGGGAGGCTACACCTTC. V is TRBV7-6 and J is TRBJ1-2; D is ambiguous. This CDR3 has 12 amino acids. The V gene lost 8 bases and the J gene lost 8 bases, with 15 bases spanning the gap. The germline V gene has CDR1 SGHVS and CDR2 FNYEAQ.

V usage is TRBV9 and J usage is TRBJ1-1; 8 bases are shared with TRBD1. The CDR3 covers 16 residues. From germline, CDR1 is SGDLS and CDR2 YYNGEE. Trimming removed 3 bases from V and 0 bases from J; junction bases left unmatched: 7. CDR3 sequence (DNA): TGTGCCAGCAGCGCGGGACAGGTACACATGAACACTGAAGCTTTCTTT. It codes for CASSAGQVHMNTEAFF.

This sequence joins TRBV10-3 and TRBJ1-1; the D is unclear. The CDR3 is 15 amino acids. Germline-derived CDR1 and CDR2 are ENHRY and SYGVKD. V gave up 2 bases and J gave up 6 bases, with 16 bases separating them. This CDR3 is CAISEGGTGSAEAFF. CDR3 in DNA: TGTGCCATCAGTGAGGGAGGAACGGGGAGCGCTGAAGCTTTCTTT.

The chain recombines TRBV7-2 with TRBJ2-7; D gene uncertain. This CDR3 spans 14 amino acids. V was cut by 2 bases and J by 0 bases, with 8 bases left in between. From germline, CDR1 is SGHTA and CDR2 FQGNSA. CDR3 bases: TGTGCCAGCAGCTTAAATGCCCACTCCTACGAGCAGTACTTC. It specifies CASSLNAHSYEQYF.

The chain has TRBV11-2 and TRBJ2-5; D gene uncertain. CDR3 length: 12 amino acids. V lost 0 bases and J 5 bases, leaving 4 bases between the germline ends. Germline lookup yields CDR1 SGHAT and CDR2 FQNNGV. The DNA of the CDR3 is TGTGCCAGCAGCTTAGAAGGGGAGACCCAGTACTTC. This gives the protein CASSLEGETQYF.

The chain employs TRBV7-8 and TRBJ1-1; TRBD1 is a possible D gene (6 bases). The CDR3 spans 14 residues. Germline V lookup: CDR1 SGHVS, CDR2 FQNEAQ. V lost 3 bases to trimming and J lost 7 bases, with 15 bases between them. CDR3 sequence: CASSFQTGGGEAFF. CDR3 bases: TGTGCCAGCAGCTTCCAGACAGGAGGGGGTGAAGCTTTCTTT.

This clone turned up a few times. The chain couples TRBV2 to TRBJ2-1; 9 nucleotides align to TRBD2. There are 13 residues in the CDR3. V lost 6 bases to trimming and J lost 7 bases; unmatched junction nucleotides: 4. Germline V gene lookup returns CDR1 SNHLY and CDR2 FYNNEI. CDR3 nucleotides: TGTGCCAGCAGCCAGCGGGGGGATAATGAGCAGTTCTTC. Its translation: CASSQRGDNEQFF.

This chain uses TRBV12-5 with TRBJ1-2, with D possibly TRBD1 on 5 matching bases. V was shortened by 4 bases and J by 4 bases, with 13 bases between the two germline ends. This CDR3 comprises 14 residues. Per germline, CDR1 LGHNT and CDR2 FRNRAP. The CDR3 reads CASGSSAGPYGYTF. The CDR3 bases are TGTGCTAGTGGTTCCTCCGCAGGGCCCTATGGCTACACCTTC.

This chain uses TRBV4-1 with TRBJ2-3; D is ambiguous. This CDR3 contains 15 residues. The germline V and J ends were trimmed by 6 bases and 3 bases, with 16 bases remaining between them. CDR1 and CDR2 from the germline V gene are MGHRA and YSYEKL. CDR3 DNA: TGCGCCAGCAGACACACCCCTCTAGGAACAGATACGCAGTATTTT. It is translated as CASRHTPLGTDTQYF.

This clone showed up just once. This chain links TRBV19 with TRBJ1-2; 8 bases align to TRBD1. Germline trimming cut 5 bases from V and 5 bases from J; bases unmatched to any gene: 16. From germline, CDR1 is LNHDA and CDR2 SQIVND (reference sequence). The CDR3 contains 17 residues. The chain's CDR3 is CASSLPTGEEGKYGYTF. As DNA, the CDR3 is TGTGCCAGTAGTCTCCCGACAGGGGAGGAGGGGAAATATGGCTACACCTTC.

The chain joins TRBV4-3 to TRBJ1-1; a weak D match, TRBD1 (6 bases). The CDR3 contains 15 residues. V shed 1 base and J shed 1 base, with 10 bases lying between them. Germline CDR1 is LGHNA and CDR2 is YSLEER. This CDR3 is CASSQVPRGNTEAFF. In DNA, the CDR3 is TGCGCCAGCAGCCAAGTACCCAGGGGGAACACTGAAGCTTTCTTT.

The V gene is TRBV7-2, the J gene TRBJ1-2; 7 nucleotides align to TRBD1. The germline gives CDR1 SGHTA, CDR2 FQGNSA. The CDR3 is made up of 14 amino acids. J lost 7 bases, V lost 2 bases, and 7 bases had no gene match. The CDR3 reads CASSLLGGGLGYTF. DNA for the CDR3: TGTGCCAGCAGCTTACTTGGAGGGGGCCTTGGCTACACCTTC.

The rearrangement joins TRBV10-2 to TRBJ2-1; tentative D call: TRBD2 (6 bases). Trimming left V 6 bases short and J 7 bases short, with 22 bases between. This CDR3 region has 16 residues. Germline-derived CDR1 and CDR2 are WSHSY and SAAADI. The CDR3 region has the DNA TGCGCCAGCAGACTAGTACCCGGGACTCACCCTAATGAGCAGTTCTTC. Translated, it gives CASRLVPGTHPNEQFF.

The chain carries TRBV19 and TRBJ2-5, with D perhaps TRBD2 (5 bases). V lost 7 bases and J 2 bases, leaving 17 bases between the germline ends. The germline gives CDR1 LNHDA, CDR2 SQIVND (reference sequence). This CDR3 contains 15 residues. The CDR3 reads CASMRVGSRQETQYF. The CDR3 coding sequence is TGTGCCAGTATGAGGGTTGGGTCGAGACAAGAGACCCAGTACTTC.

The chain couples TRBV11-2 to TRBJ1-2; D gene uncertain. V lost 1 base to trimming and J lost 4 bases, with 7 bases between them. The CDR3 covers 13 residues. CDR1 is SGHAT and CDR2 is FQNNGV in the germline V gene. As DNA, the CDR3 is TGTGCCAGCAGCTTAGGACGGAGCTATGGCTACACCTTC. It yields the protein CASSLGRSYGYTF.